This is a list of T cell receptor beta chains from one sample in a study of response to subunit inactivated influenza vaccine. TCRdb independently ran MiXCR on the RT-PCR reads; one entry per CDR3 protein. The table records fewer than 700,000 distinct CDR3 sequences, 10% to 15% of them present only once. The sequences come from PBMCs from blood, collected roughly 48 days after vaccination. Receptors originate from a man in his fifties who received an inactivated influenza vaccine. CDR3s include the opening cysteine and the closing phenylalanine or tryptophan. Each record gives: CDR3 DNA, CDR3 protein, D gene, V gene, J gene, clone size. A D gene is named only where the DNA matches it firmly. Some rows have no size entry. The others give once, few or many, or a class for an expanded clone.

cdr3_nt: TGTGCCAGCAGTTCCCGGGCTCAGTACACTGAAGCTTTCTTT
cdr3_aa: CASSSRAQYTEAFF
d_call: NA
v_call: TRBV12-3/TRBV12-4
j_call: TRBJ1-1
clone_size: many

cdr3_nt: TGTGCCTGGAGTGTACAAGGGGGGAACACTGAAGCTTTCTTT
cdr3_aa: CAWSVQGGNTEAFF
d_call: NA
v_call: TRBV30
j_call: TRBJ1-1
clone_size: many

cdr3_nt: TGTGCCAGCAGCCAAGATCCCAGCGGCCTAAATGAGCAGTTCTTC
cdr3_aa: CASSQDPSGLNEQFF
d_call: NA
v_call: TRBV3-1
j_call: TRBJ2-1
clone_size: few

cdr3_nt: TGTGCCAGGAGCCCCGGGTTCTCCTACGAGCAGTACTTC
cdr3_aa: CARSPGFSYEQYF
d_call: NA
v_call: TRBV12-1
j_call: TRBJ2-7
clone_size: NA

cdr3_nt: TGTGCCAGCAGCTCTGGACAGGGAATGTATGAGCAGTTCTTC
cdr3_aa: CASSSGQGMYEQFF
d_call: TRBD1
v_call: TRBV7-9
j_call: TRBJ2-1
clone_size: few

cdr3_nt: TGCAGTGCTAGAGTCGCTCAAGGCGCAAATCGGCAGTACTTC
cdr3_aa: CSARVAQGANRQYF
d_call: NA
v_call: TRBV20-1
j_call: TRBJ2-7
clone_size: many

cdr3_nt: TGTGCCACCAGTGATCCCGTAGCGGGACAAAACAATGAGCAGTTCTTC
cdr3_aa: CATSDPVAGQNNEQFF
d_call: TRBD2
v_call: TRBV24-1
j_call: TRBJ2-1
clone_size: NA

cdr3_nt: TGCGCCAGCAGCTTCATTAGCGGGAACTACGAGCAGTACTTC
cdr3_aa: CASSFISGNYEQYF
d_call: TRBD2
v_call: TRBV5-1
j_call: TRBJ2-7
clone_size: few

cdr3_nt: TGTGCCAGCAGTTTCGGGGCAACAACTAGCACAGATACGCAGTATTTT
cdr3_aa: CASSFGATTSTDTQYF
d_call: NA
v_call: TRBV12-3/TRBV12-4
j_call: TRBJ2-3
clone_size: many

cdr3_nt: TGTGCCATATCCCAGTCAGCCCTGAACACTGAAGCTTTCTTT
cdr3_aa: CAISQSALNTEAFF
d_call: NA
v_call: TRBV10-3
j_call: TRBJ1-1
clone_size: many

cdr3_nt: TGCAGTGCTAGAATTCCGGTCTCTGGGGCCAACGTCCTGACTTTC
cdr3_aa: CSARIPVSGANVLTF
d_call: NA
v_call: TRBV20-1
j_call: TRBJ2-6
clone_size: NA

cdr3_nt: TGCAGTGCTAGAGATTATTGGGGACTAGCGGGCAACAATGAGCAGTTCTTC
cdr3_aa: CSARDYWGLAGNNEQFF
d_call: TRBD2
v_call: TRBV20-1
j_call: TRBJ2-1
clone_size: few

cdr3_nt: TGCGCCAGCAGCACGGGACAGAGGAGCTCCTACAATGAGCAGTTCTTC
cdr3_aa: CASSTGQRSSYNEQFF
d_call: TRBD1
v_call: TRBV5-1
j_call: TRBJ2-1
clone_size: NA

cdr3_nt: TGTGCCTGGAGTGACGCCCCGGCAGGGACTGGAAACACCATATATTTT
cdr3_aa: CAWSDAPAGTGNTIYF
d_call: NA
v_call: TRBV30
j_call: TRBJ1-3
clone_size: few

cdr3_nt: TGCAGTGCTAGAGATGGAGCTAGCGGGAGGGCCCTAGAGACCCAGTACTTC
cdr3_aa: CSARDGASGRALETQYF
d_call: TRBD2
v_call: TRBV20-1
j_call: TRBJ2-5
clone_size: NA

cdr3_nt: TGCAGTGCTAGACTAGCGGGGCCTCGGGAGCAGTTCTTC
cdr3_aa: CSARLAGPREQFF
d_call: TRBD2
v_call: TRBV20-1
j_call: TRBJ2-1
clone_size: NA

cdr3_nt: TGTGCCACCAGCAGAGAGGTGACAGTAGGCGCTTTCTTT
cdr3_aa: CATSREVTVGAFF
d_call: NA
v_call: TRBV15
j_call: TRBJ1-1
clone_size: NA

cdr3_nt: TGTGCCAGCAGTACGCACACCCGGCGGGAGACCCAGTACTTC
cdr3_aa: CASSTHTRRETQYF
d_call: NA
v_call: TRBV21-1
j_call: TRBJ2-5
clone_size: NA

cdr3_nt: TGCGCCAGCAGCCAAGTTCTCGAAACCCCAATTTCACCCCTCCACTTT
cdr3_aa: CASSQVLETPISPLHF
d_call: NA
v_call: TRBV4-3
j_call: TRBJ1-6
clone_size: NA

cdr3_nt: TGCAGTGCTGCCCGACAGGGGATTTACAATGAGCAGTTCTTC
cdr3_aa: CSAARQGIYNEQFF
d_call: TRBD1
v_call: TRBV20-1
j_call: TRBJ2-1
clone_size: many

cdr3_nt: TGTGCCAGCAGTGCGGGGGGTAGATACGAGCAGTACTTC
cdr3_aa: CASSAGGRYEQYF
d_call: TRBD2
v_call: TRBV6-1
j_call: TRBJ2-7
clone_size: NA

cdr3_nt: TGTGCCAGCAGTCCGACGCCTGGCACCGGGGAGCTGTTTTTT
cdr3_aa: CASSPTPGTGELFF
d_call: NA
v_call: TRBV6-1
j_call: TRBJ2-2
clone_size: NA

cdr3_nt: TGTGCCAGCAGCCCAGACGGGAATCAGCCCCAGCATTTT
cdr3_aa: CASSPDGNQPQHF
d_call: NA
v_call: TRBV12-3/TRBV12-4
j_call: TRBJ1-5
clone_size: many

cdr3_nt: TGTGCCAGCAGCTTAGCTTGGGTTAGCAATCAGCCCCAGCATTTT
cdr3_aa: CASSLAWVSNQPQHF
d_call: NA
v_call: TRBV7-2
j_call: TRBJ1-5
clone_size: NA

cdr3_nt: TGCGCCAGCAGCCGAGACTACGGGGCAGGGCTTGGCGAGCAGTACTTC
cdr3_aa: CASSRDYGAGLGEQYF
d_call: NA
v_call: TRBV4-3
j_call: TRBJ2-7
clone_size: NA

cdr3_nt: TGTGCCAGCAGCCTGGGTCTCGCCTGGGTTCAGCCCCAGCATTTT
cdr3_aa: CASSLGLAWVQPQHF
d_call: NA
v_call: TRBV28
j_call: TRBJ1-5
clone_size: few

cdr3_nt: TGTGCCAGCGGCCCGGGGCTCCTCGGAGGGTTCTTT
cdr3_aa: CASGPGLLGGFF
d_call: NA
v_call: TRBV4-2
j_call: TRBJ1-1
clone_size: NA

cdr3_nt: TGTGCCAGCAGAACAGCAGGTGACAATGAGCAGTTCTTC
cdr3_aa: CASRTAGDNEQFF
d_call: NA
v_call: TRBV6-2/TRBV6-3
j_call: TRBJ2-1
clone_size: few

cdr3_nt: TGTGCCAGCAGCCCCCGAACAGGAGTCGAAGCTTTCTTT
cdr3_aa: CASSPRTGVEAFF
d_call: NA
v_call: TRBV9
j_call: TRBJ1-1
clone_size: few

cdr3_nt: TGTGCCACGAACCGGGACAGAGGATCCTACGAGCAGTACTTC
cdr3_aa: CATNRDRGSYEQYF
d_call: TRBD1
v_call: TRBV15
j_call: TRBJ2-7
clone_size: many

cdr3_nt: TGTGCCAGCCGCGATCCCTCTGGGGCCAACGTCCTGACTTTC
cdr3_aa: CASRDPSGANVLTF
d_call: NA
v_call: TRBV6-2/TRBV6-3
j_call: TRBJ2-6
clone_size: once

cdr3_nt: TGCGCCAGGAAACTTATTTTCATACTGACCATCAGAGGGGAGGGATACGAGCAGTACTTC
cdr3_aa: CARKLIFILTIRGEGYEQYF
d_call: TRBD2
v_call: TRBV10-1
j_call: TRBJ2-7
clone_size: few

cdr3_nt: TGTGCCAGCAGCTTAATGGCGGGGGGTTACAATGAGCAGTTCTTC
cdr3_aa: CASSLMAGGYNEQFF
d_call: TRBD2
v_call: TRBV7-2
j_call: TRBJ2-1
clone_size: many

cdr3_nt: TGCAGCGTCCTCCTGGGGACAACCTACGAGCAGTACTTC
cdr3_aa: CSVLLGTTYEQYF
d_call: NA
v_call: TRBV29-1
j_call: TRBJ2-7
clone_size: many

cdr3_nt: TGTGCCAGCAGTGCGGAGGGCGGGGCCCAGTACTTC
cdr3_aa: CASSAEGGAQYF
d_call: NA
v_call: TRBV2
j_call: TRBJ2-5
clone_size: few

cdr3_nt: TGTGCCAGCAGCTCCTCCGGGACATTCCAAGAGACCCAGTACTTC
cdr3_aa: CASSSSGTFQETQYF
d_call: NA
v_call: TRBV7-2
j_call: TRBJ2-5
clone_size: many

cdr3_nt: TGTGCCAGCAGCCTCACGCAGAACCCTTACGAGCAGTACTTC
cdr3_aa: CASSLTQNPYEQYF
d_call: NA
v_call: TRBV3-1
j_call: TRBJ2-7
clone_size: NA

cdr3_nt: TGTGCCAGCAGTTTAGCCGGCCAGCTCGAAGCGAATGAGCAGTTCTTC
cdr3_aa: CASSLAGQLEANEQFF
d_call: NA
v_call: TRBV12-3/TRBV12-4
j_call: TRBJ2-1
clone_size: many

cdr3_nt: TGTGCCAGCAGTTTATTAGTGGGCGGGGGAGAGTACGAGCAGTACTTC
cdr3_aa: CASSLLVGGGEYEQYF
d_call: TRBD2
v_call: TRBV27
j_call: TRBJ2-7
clone_size: NA

cdr3_nt: TGTGCCAGCAGCCCCGGCGATCCCTTTTACAATGAGCAGTTCTTC
cdr3_aa: CASSPGDPFYNEQFF
d_call: NA
v_call: TRBV7-2
j_call: TRBJ2-1
clone_size: NA

cdr3_nt: TGCGCCAGCAGCCACCGAACAGAGTACACCGGGGAGCTGTTTTTT
cdr3_aa: CASSHRTEYTGELFF
d_call: NA
v_call: TRBV4-1
j_call: TRBJ2-2
clone_size: NA

cdr3_nt: TGCGCCAGCAGTGAGTCCCATTCGAGGGTCTCCTACGAGCAGTACTTC
cdr3_aa: CASSESHSRVSYEQYF
d_call: NA
v_call: TRBV10-1
j_call: TRBJ2-7
clone_size: many

cdr3_nt: TGTGCCAGCAGTGACCCCCGGATCTACAATGAGCAGTTCTTC
cdr3_aa: CASSDPRIYNEQFF
d_call: NA
v_call: TRBV6-2/TRBV6-3
j_call: TRBJ2-1
clone_size: few

cdr3_nt: TGTGCCAGCAGCCAAGGTCGACAGTCTCCATTCTCCTACAATGAGCAGTTCTTC
cdr3_aa: CASSQGRQSPFSYNEQFF
d_call: NA
v_call: TRBV3-1
j_call: TRBJ2-1
clone_size: NA

cdr3_nt: TGTGCCAGCAGCTTGGGGACAGGCCTGACCACTGAAGCTTTCTTT
cdr3_aa: CASSLGTGLTTEAFF
d_call: TRBD1
v_call: TRBV7-2
j_call: TRBJ1-1
clone_size: few

cdr3_nt: TGCTGTGCTAGAGATTATGGGACTAGCGGTCCCAATGAGCAGTTCTTC
cdr3_aa: CCARDYGTSGPNEQFF
d_call: TRBD2
v_call: TRBV20-1
j_call: TRBJ2-1
clone_size: NA

cdr3_nt: TGCAGCGTTCGATGGGACAGACACGAGCAGTACTTC
cdr3_aa: CSVRWDRHEQYF
d_call: TRBD1
v_call: TRBV29-1
j_call: TRBJ2-7
clone_size: many

cdr3_nt: TGTGCCAGCAGCAACGACAGGGGTCAACAAGAGACCCAGTACTTC
cdr3_aa: CASSNDRGQQETQYF
d_call: TRBD1
v_call: TRBV6-2/TRBV6-3
j_call: TRBJ2-5
clone_size: NA

cdr3_nt: TGTGCCAGCAGTCCCGGACGGGCTCAGCCCCAGCATTTT
cdr3_aa: CASSPGRAQPQHF
d_call: NA
v_call: TRBV28
j_call: TRBJ1-5
clone_size: NA

cdr3_nt: TGCAGCGTTGAGGTCTTGGAGACTAGCGGGAGGGTCTCTCCCTACAATGAGCAGTTCTTC
cdr3_aa: CSVEVLETSGRVSPYNEQFF
d_call: TRBD2
v_call: TRBV29-1
j_call: TRBJ2-1
clone_size: many

cdr3_nt: TGCACCAGCAGTCTTCCGGACCTGCGCCTGTTCAATGAGCAGTTCTTC
cdr3_aa: CTSSLPDLRLFNEQFF
d_call: NA
v_call: TRBV27
j_call: TRBJ2-1
clone_size: NA

cdr3_nt: TGCAGTGCCGGGCTGCAGGTAGAGGGCTACACCTTC
cdr3_aa: CSAGLQVEGYTF
d_call: NA
v_call: TRBV20-1
j_call: TRBJ1-2
clone_size: few

cdr3_nt: TGCGCCAGCAGCCAAGAAGAAGCCTCCTACAATGAGCAGTTCTTC
cdr3_aa: CASSQEEASYNEQFF
d_call: NA
v_call: TRBV4-1
j_call: TRBJ2-1
clone_size: NA

cdr3_nt: TGTGCCAGCAGCCCGACAGATTTTATGAACACTGAAGCTTTCTTT
cdr3_aa: CASSPTDFMNTEAFF
d_call: NA
v_call: TRBV5-5
j_call: TRBJ1-1
clone_size: NA

cdr3_nt: TGTGCCAGCAGCCCCGTCCCGGGACTAGTGGAGACAGATACGCAGTATTTT
cdr3_aa: CASSPVPGLVETDTQYF
d_call: TRBD2
v_call: TRBV7-7
j_call: TRBJ2-3
clone_size: NA

cdr3_nt: TGTCCCAGCAGTGAATACGGCAGGGACGAGCAGTACTTC
cdr3_aa: CPSSEYGRDEQYF
d_call: NA
v_call: TRBV25-1
j_call: TRBJ2-7
clone_size: NA

cdr3_nt: TGTGCCAGCAGCCCCGATAACAGGGGTTACGAGCAGTACTTC
cdr3_aa: CASSPDNRGYEQYF
d_call: TRBD1
v_call: TRBV7-2
j_call: TRBJ2-7
clone_size: few